Shown below are 7 T cell receptor beta chains from a single sample sequenced in a study of OX40 agonist ivuxolimab in advanced cancers. Profiled with immunoSEQ multiplex PCR; TCRdb holds only in-frame clones, not every one. The sample includes 72,000 or so clones, 70% to 90% of them seen just once. Sequenced material: CD4+ or CD8+ T cells sorted from blood, taken in a trial of the OX40 agonist ivuxolimab. The receptor set was obtained from an adult with an advanced solid tumor such as melanoma, head and neck, liver or kidney cancer.

This clone was seen once. The V call is TRBV7-2, the J call TRBJ1-4; 7 bases are shared with TRBD1. The junction had 9 bases not matched to a gene; V was cut back by 5 bases and J by 3 bases. Per germline, CDR1 SGHTA and CDR2 FQGNSA. There are 16 residues in the CDR3. In nucleotides, the CDR3 is TGTGCCAGCAGCCGCCAGAGACAGGGCGCTAATGAAAAACTGTTTTTT. It codes for CASSRQRQGANEKLFF.

The V call is TRBV30, the J call TRBJ1-4, with D maybe TRBD1 (5 bases). Germline values: CDR1 GTSNPN, CDR2 SVGIG (reference sequence). The CDR3 covers 13 residues. The V and J ends lost 8 bases and 10 bases respectively, with 20 bases between them. CDR3 sequence reads: CAGDPGTPGKLFF. CDR3 bases: TGTGCCGGGGATCCCGGGACGCCCGGAAAACTGTTTTTT.

The chain uses TRBV7-2 and TRBJ2-7; D unresolved. Trimming left V 4 bases short and J 6 bases short, with 10 bases between. The CDR3 contains 12 residues. Per the germline V gene, CDR1 is SGHTA and CDR2 is FQGNSA. DNA of the CDR3: TGTGCCAGCAGCTCTCCCTGGGGCGAGCAGTACTTC. Protein: CASSSPWGEQYF. The whole variable domain, filled in from reference TRBV7-2 and TRBJ2-7, reads GAGVSQSPSNKVTEKGKDVELRCDPISGHTALYWYRQSLGQGLEFLIYFQGNSAPDKSGLPSDRFSAERTGGSVSTLTIQRTQQEDSAVYLCASSSPWGEQYFGPGTRLTVT.

The chain links TRBV7-6 to TRBJ2-3; no clear D gene. V was trimmed by 1 base and J by 2 bases, leaving 10 bases between them. The CDR3 covers 15 residues. Germline V gene lookup returns CDR1 SGHVS and CDR2 FNYEAQ. CDR3: CASSLVAVPTDTQYF. The CDR3 DNA reads TGTGCCAGCAGCTTAGTTGCGGTGCCCACAGATACGCAGTATTTT.

The chain couples TRBV7-9 to TRBJ2-7, with TRBD1 matching 8 bases. Per germline, CDR1 SEHNR and CDR2 FQNEAQ (reference sequence). The CDR3 consists of 15 residues. Losses at the gene ends were 9 bases for V and 4 bases for J; bases not matched to a gene: 14. CDR3 region: CASSLTGGSIYEQYF. CDR3 nucleotide sequence: TGTGCCAGTAGCCTTACAGGGGGAAGTATATACGAGCAGTACTTC.

The J gene is TRBJ2-3, the V gene TRBV7-3; weak D call: TRBD2 (6 bases). V was trimmed by 1 base and J by 4 bases, leaving 12 bases between them. Germline loops: CDR1 SGHTA, CDR2 FQGTGA. This CDR3 is built from 15 residues. The CDR3 reads CASSLRPGDPDTQYF. The CDR3 DNA follows: TGTGCCAGCAGCTTAAGGCCGGGGGATCCAGATACGCAGTATTTT. Variable domain in full (rest from reference TRBV7-3 and TRBJ2-3): GAGVSQTPSNKVTEKGKYVELRCDPISGHTALYWYRQSLGQGPEFLIYFQGTGAADDSGLPNDRFFAVRPEGSVSTLKIQRTERGDSAVYLCASSLRPGDPDTQYFGPGTRLTVL.

The chain has TRBV6-5 and TRBJ2-1; 7 positions agree with TRBD1. Unmatched junction bases numbered 3, after V lost 2 bases and J lost 2 bases. CDR1 and CDR2 from the germline V gene are MNHEY and SVGAGI. The CDR3 covers 15 residues. The CDR3 DNA sequence: TGTGCCAGCAGTTACGAGGGGGCACCCTACAATGAGCAGTTCTTC. Translating it yields CASSYEGAPYNEQFF.